The 5 T cell receptor beta chains listed next were all sequenced from one sample in a study of cytomegalovirus exposure and HLA in healthy donors. Researchers ran the PCR with 60 Vbeta and 13 Jbeta primers. Profiled with immunoSEQ multiplex PCR; TCRdb holds only in-frame clones, not every one. The sample yields about 70,000 clones, about 74% seen once. Sequences were obtained from PBMCs. The origin of the receptors is a human donor in good health.

The rearrangement links TRBV29-1 to TRBJ1-1; D gene uncertain. The V gene's germline CDR1 is SQVTM and CDR2 ANQGSEA. This CDR3 has 13 residues. Trimming stripped 7 bases from V and 5 bases from J, with 17 bases between. CDR3 region: CSAERGVGTEAFF. The CDR3 DNA reads TGCAGCGCCGAACGGGGAGTCGGAACTGAAGCTTTCTTT. Filled out from reference TRBV29-1 and TRBJ1-1, the complete variable domain reads SAVISQKPSRDICQRGTSLTIQCQVDSQVTMMFWYRQQPGQSLTLIATANQGSEATYESGFVIDKFPISRPNLTFSTLTVSNMSPEDSSIYLCSAERGVGTEAFFGQGTRLTVV.

The chain carries TRBV9 and TRBJ2-3; 12 bases map to TRBD2. Trimming took 3 bases from V and 0 from J; bases not matched to a gene: 11. Germline V lookup: CDR1 SGDLS, CDR2 YYNGEE. The CDR3 covers 19 residues. The CDR3 DNA reads TGTGCCAGCAGCGCTGTCCCCGGACTAGCGGGGAGTAGCACAGATACGCAGTATTTT. Its protein is CASSAVPGLAGSSTDTQYF.

V gene TRBV11-2 combines with J gene TRBJ2-7; 9 bases are shared with TRBD1. The CDR3 runs 14 residues. J was trimmed by 3 bases and V by 3 bases; bases with no gene match: 3. Germline V gene data show CDR1 as SGHAT and CDR2 as FQNNGV. CDR3 coding DNA: TGTGCCAGCAGCTTCGACAGGGGGGGCTACGAGCAGTACTTC. Translation: CASSFDRGGYEQYF.

V and J are TRBV15 and TRBJ2-1, with 13 positions matching TRBD2. Trimming took 0 bases from V and 13 from J; bases not matched to a gene: 6. CDR3 length: 15 amino acids. Germline V gene sequence: CDR1 LNHNV, CDR2 YYDKDF (reference sequence). CDR3 amino acids: CATSRETSGRAEQFF. CDR3 sequence (DNA): TGTGCCACCAGCAGAGAAACTAGCGGGAGGGCCGAACAGTTCTTC.

The chain recombines TRBV6-1 with TRBJ1-2; TRBD1 agrees at 7 bases. J was trimmed by 8 bases and V by 7 bases; bases with no gene match: 16. This CDR3 has 15 residues. Germline V gene data show CDR1 as MNHNS and CDR2 as SASEGT. In DNA form, the CDR3 reads TGTGCCAGCACCGCCGACAGGGCGTTGTTATACGGCTACACCTTC. This gives the protein CASTADRALLYGYTF.